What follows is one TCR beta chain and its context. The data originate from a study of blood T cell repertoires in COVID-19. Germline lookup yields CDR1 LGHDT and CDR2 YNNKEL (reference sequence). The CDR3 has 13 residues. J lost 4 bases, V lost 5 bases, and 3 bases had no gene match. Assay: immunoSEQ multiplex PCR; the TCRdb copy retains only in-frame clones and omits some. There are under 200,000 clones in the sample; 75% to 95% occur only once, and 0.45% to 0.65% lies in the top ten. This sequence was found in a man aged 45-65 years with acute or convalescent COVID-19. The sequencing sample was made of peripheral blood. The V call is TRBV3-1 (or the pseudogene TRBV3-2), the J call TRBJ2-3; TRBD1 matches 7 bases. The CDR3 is CASSSTGSDTQYF. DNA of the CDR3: TGTGCCAGCAGCTCGACAGGGTCAGATACGCAGTATTTT.